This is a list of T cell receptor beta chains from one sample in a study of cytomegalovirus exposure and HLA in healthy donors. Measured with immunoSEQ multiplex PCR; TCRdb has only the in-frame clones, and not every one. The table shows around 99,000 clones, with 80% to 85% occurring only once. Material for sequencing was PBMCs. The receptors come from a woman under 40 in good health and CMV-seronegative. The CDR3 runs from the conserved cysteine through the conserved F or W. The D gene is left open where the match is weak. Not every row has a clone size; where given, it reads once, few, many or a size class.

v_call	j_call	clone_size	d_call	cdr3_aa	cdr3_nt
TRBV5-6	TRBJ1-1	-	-	CASSLTRDEAFF	TGTGCCAGCAGCTTGACCAGGGATGAAGCTTTCTTT
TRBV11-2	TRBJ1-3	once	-	CASSLAFGGRGNTIYF	TGTGCCAGCAGCTTAGCCTTCGGGGGGAGAGGAAACACCATATATTTT
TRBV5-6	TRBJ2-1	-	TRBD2	CASSSLHKREDPNEQFF	TGTGCCAGCAGCTCACTTCACAAGCGGGAGGACCCCAATGAGCAGTTCTTC
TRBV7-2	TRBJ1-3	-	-	CASSLGPSSGNTIYF	TGTGCCAGCAGCTTAGGTCCGAGCTCTGGAAACACCATATATTTT
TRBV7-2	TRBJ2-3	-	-	CASSLAGLSTDTQYF	TGTGCCAGCAGCTTAGCCGGACTCAGCACAGATACGCAGTATTTT
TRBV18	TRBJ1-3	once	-	CASSNHDRNTIYF	TGTGCCAGCTCAAACCACGACAGAAACACCATATATTTT
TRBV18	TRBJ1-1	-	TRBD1	CASSPSTGMNTEAFF	TGTGCCAGCTCACCTTCGACAGGGATGAACACTGAAGCTTTCTTT
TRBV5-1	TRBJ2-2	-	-	CASSLSASRGGELFF	TGCGCCAGCAGCTTGTCGGCTAGCCGGGGCGGGGAGCTGTTTTTT
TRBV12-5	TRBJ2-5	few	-	CASGFDTGFWTQYF	TGTGCTAGTGGTTTTGATACAGGGTTTTGGACCCAGTACTTC
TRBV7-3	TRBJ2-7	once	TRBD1	CASSSWTGGVQYF	TGTGCCAGCAGCTCCTGGACAGGGGGGGTGCAGTACTTC
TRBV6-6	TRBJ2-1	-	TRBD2	CASSPRTSDEQFF	TGTGCCAGCAGTCCCAGGACTAGCGATGAGCAGTTCTTC
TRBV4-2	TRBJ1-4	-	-	CASSPRPKEEKLFF	TGTGCCAGCAGCCCGAGACCCAAGGAGGAAAAACTGTTTTTT
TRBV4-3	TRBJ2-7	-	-	CASSQDDGTPSYEQYF	TGCGCCAGCAGCCAAGATGACGGGACACCCTCCTACGAGCAGTACTTC
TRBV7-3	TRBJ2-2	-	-	CASSEGHIANTGELFF	TGTGCCAGCAGCGAGGGCCATATCGCGAACACCGGGGAGCTGTTTTTT
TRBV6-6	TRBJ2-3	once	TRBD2	CASSKTSGRSDTQYF	TGTGCCAGCAGTAAGACTAGCGGGAGGTCGGATACGCAGTATTTT
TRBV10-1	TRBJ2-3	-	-	CASSESGRRPTDTQYF	TGCGCCAGCAGTGAGTCGGGGCGGCGGCCCACAGATACGCAGTATTTT
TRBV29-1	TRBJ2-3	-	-	CSVRPPGDSTDTQYF	TGCAGCGTACGCCCGCCGGGGGATAGCACAGATACGCAGTATTTT
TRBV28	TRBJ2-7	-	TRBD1	CASSLRGQAYEQYF	TGTGCCAGCAGTTTAAGGGGACAGGCCTACGAGCAGTACTTC
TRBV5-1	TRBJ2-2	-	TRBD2	CASRSGRQRSGELFF	TGCGCCAGCCGAAGCGGGAGGCAAAGATCCGGGGAGCTGTTTTTT
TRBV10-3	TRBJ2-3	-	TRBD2	CAISESSGRVVNTQYF	TGTGCCATCAGTGAATCTAGCGGGAGGGTTGTTAATACGCAGTATTTT
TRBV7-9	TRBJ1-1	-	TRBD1	CASSQIGQGNTEAFF	TGTGCCAGCAGCCAAATTGGACAGGGGAACACTGAAGCTTTCTTT
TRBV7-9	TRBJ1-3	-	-	CASSLVGGKNTIYF	TGTGCCAGCAGCTTAGTAGGGGGAAAAAACACCATATATTTT
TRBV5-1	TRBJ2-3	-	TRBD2	CASSLGRGGTDTQYF	TGCGCCAGCAGCTTGGGGCGGGGGGGAACAGATACGCAGTATTTT
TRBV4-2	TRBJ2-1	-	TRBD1	CASSQDPGQGGNEQFF	TGTGCCAGCAGCCAAGATCCGGGACAGGGTGGCAATGAGCAGTTCTTC
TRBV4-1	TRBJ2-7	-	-	CASSLQAGTSPYEQYF	TGCGCCAGCAGCCTCCAAGCCGGGACAAGCCCCTACGAGCAGTACTTC
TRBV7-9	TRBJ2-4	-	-	CASSGLVRDNIQYF	TGTGCCAGCAGCGGTCTGGTGAGGGATAACATTCAGTACTTC
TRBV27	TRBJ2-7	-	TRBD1	CASRGQGAYEQYF	TGTGCCAGCAGGGGACAGGGGGCCTACGAGCAGTACTTC
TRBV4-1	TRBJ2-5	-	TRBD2	CASSVPGLAPAGPQGVQETQYF	TGCGCCAGCAGCGTACCGGGACTAGCGCCCGCCGGGCCTCAGGGGGTCCAAGAGACCCAGTACTTC
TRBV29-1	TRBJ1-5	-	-	CSVVGTGNQPQHF	TGCAGCGTTGTAGGTACAGGCAATCAGCCCCAGCATTTT
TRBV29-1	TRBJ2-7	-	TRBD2	CSVGAGGPYEQYF	TGCAGCGTCGGAGCGGGAGGGCCGTACGAGCAGTACTTC
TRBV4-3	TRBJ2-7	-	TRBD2	CASSQGGTSSYEQYF	TGCGCCAGCAGCCAAGGAGGGACTAGCTCCTACGAGCAGTACTTC
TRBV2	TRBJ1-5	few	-	CASSPTGSSSKPQHF	TGTGCCAGCAGTCCTACAGGGAGTTCGTCCAAGCCCCAGCATTTT
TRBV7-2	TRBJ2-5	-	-	CASSRNRGQETQYF	TGTGCCAGCAGCCGAAATAGGGGGCAAGAGACCCAGTACTTC
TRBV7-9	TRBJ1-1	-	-	CASSLTGFEAFF	TGTGCCAGCAGCTTAACAGGGTTTGAAGCTTTCTTT
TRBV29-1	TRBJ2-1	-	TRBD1	CSVGPQGADEQFF	TGCAGCGTTGGGCCTCAGGGGGCCGATGAGCAGTTCTTC
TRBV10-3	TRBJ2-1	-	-	CAISEPERTYHNEQFF	TGTGCCATCAGTGAGCCGGAGAGGACTTATCACAATGAGCAGTTCTTC
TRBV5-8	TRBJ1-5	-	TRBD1	CASSTGTDYSNQPQHF	TGTGCCAGCAGCACCGGGACAGATTATAGCAATCAGCCCCAGCATTTT
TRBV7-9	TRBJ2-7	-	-	CASSQILYEQYF	TGTGCCAGCAGTCAAATACTCTACGAGCAGTACTTC
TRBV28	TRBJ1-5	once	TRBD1	CASSLSGGSNQPQHF	TGTGCCAGCAGTTTGTCAGGGGGCAGCAATCAGCCCCAGCATTTT
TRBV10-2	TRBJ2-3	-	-	CASSLAQRADTQYF	TGCGCCAGCAGCCTAGCACAAAGGGCAGATACGCAGTATTTT
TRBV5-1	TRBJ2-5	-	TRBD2	CASSPGLAGALQETQYF	TGCGCCAGCAGCCCGGGACTAGCGGGAGCCCTCCAAGAGACCCAGTACTTC
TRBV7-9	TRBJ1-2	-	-	CASSLSGGGANYGYTF	TGTGCCAGCAGCTTATCGGGGGGCGGAGCTAACTATGGCTACACCTTC
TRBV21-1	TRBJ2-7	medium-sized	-	CASNQFSGQATYEQYF	TGTGCCAGCAATCAGTTTTCGGGACAGGCAACCTACGAGCAGTACTTC
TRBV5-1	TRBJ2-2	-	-	CASRLGDTGELFF	TGCGCCAGCAGGCTGGGAGACACCGGGGAGCTGTTTTTT
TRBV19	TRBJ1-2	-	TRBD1	CASSSQGDYGYTF	TGTGCCAGTAGTAGCCAGGGGGACTATGGCTACACCTTC
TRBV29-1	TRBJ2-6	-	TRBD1	CSVVGGGPGQGLSGANVLTF	TGCAGCGTTGTGGGGGGGGGTCCGGGACAGGGCTTATCTGGGGCCAACGTCCTGACTTTC